The clone carrying this T cell receptor (beta chain) showed up just a few times. The sample is drawn from a study of blood T cell repertoires in COVID-19. Overall study context: In each case, the material was cDNA or gDNA derived from T cells, B-cell-depleted T cells, or PBMCs.

Trimming removed 1 base from V and 6 bases from J, with 9 bases in between. CDR1 and CDR2 (germline): SGHTA, FQGNSA. This CDR3 spans 13 amino acids. In the original processing: Counts of nucleated cells, estimated from reference gene primer amplification, were obtained. Clones were read by immunoSEQ multiplex PCR, and TCRdb kept only the in-frame ones, dropping some. V and J calls and clone size are as listed in that table; D and trimming were resolved from the DNA. There are over 150,000 clones in the sample; about 79% occur only once, and more than 25% lies in the top ten. The sequence came from a woman between 65 and 79 years old with acute or convalescent COVID-19. The chain joins TRBV7-2 to TRBJ1-2; no clear D. The sequenced sample was peripheral blood. The CDR3 coding sequence is TGTGCCAGCAGCTTAGGGGGAGGTGATGGCTACACCTTC. Translation: CASSLGGGDGYTF.